This T cell receptor (beta chain) originates from a study of Ad26.COV2.S vaccination and SARS-CoV-2 variants. Study at large: Donor got 5x10^10 or 1x10^11 viral particles of Ad26.COV2.S. Study-level findings and limits: Substantial breadth was reported for post-vaccination spike-specific CD8+ and CD4+ T cells.

On this clone: Its antigen is currently unknown.

Treatment described: about 20 received Ad26.COV2.S at low or high dose, single or two shots; about 5 received placebo; per-sample allocation not given. Samples were taken on day 63 after the first vaccine or placebo injection. Data came from immunoSEQ multiplex PCR; TCRdb stores just in-frame clones and leaves some out. Of about 680,000 clones listed, roughly 90% are singletons. The sequences come from peripheral blood, collected in a trial of Ad26.COV2.S vaccine versus placebo. This TCR was sampled from a person aged 18 to 65 who received the Ad26.COV2.S COVID-19 vaccine or a placebo.

DNA of the CDR3: TGCGCCAGCAGCTCTGGGACTAGCGGGGCAACAGATACGCAGTATTTT. Translated, it gives CASSSGTSGATDTQYF. The gene calls are TRBV5-1 and TRBJ2-3, with TRBD2 matching over 13 bases. Losses at the gene ends were 3 bases for V and 3 bases for J; bases not matched to a gene: 4. The CDR3 has 16 amino acids. From germline, CDR1 is SGHRS and CDR2 YFSETQ.